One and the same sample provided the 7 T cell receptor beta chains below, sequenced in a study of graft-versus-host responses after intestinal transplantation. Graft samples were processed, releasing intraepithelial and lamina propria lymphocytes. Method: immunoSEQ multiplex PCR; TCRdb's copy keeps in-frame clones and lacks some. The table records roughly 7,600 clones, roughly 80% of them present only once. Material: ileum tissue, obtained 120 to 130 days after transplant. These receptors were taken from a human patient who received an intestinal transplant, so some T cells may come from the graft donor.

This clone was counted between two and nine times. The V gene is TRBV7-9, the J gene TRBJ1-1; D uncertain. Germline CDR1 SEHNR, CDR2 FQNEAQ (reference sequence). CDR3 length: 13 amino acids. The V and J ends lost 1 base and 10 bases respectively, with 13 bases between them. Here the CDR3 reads CASSLGRTAGAFF. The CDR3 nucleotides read TGTGCCAGCAGCTTAGGTCGTACCGCCGGAGCTTTCTTT.

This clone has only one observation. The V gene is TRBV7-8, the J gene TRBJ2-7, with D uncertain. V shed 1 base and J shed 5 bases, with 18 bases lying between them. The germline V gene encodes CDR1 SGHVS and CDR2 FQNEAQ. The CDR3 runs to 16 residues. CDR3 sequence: CASSLELGYSTHEQYF. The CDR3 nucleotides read TGTGCCAGCAGCTTAGAATTAGGCTATAGTACCCACGAGCAGTACTTC.

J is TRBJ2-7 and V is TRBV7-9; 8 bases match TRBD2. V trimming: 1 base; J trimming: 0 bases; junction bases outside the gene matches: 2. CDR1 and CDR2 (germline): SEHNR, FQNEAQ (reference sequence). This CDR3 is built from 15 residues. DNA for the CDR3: TGTGCCAGCAGCTTAGGCCTAGCGGGCTCCTACGAGCAGTACTTC. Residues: CASSLGLAGSYEQYF.

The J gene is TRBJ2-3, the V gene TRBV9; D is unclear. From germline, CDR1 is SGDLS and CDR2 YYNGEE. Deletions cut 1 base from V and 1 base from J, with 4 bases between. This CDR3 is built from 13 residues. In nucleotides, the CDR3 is TGTGCCAGCAGCGTACAGGGCACAGATACGCAGTATTTT. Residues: CASSVQGTDTQYF.

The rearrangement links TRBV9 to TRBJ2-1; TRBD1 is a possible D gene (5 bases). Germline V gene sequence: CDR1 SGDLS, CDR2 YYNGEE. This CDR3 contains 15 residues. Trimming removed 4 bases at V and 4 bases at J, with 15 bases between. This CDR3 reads CASSNSGHRYNEQFF. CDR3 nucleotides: TGTGCCAGCAGCAACTCAGGGCACCGGTACAATGAGCAGTTCTTC.

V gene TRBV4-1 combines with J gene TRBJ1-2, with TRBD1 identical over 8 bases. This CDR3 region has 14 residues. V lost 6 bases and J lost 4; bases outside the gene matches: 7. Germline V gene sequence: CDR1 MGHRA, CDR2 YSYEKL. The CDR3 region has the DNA TGCGCCAGCAGTTGGGACAGGTCTAGCTATGGCTACACCTTC. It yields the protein CASSWDRSSYGYTF.

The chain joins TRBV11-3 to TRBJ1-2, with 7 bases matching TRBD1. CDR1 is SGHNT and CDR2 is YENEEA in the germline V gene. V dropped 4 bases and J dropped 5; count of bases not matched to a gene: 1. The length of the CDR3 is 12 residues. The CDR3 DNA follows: TGTGCCAGCAGCTCCAGGGGGTATGGCTACACCTTC. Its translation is CASSSRGYGYTF.